The 20 T cell receptor beta chains in this list originate from one sample, sequenced in a study of blood T cells in healthy people across ages. Combining a sample-barcoded 5' primer with a J-beta primer mix, a second PCR ran for roughly 6 to 12 cycles. MiXCR, applied by TCRdb to the 5' RACE reads, yields one record per CDR3 protein. The table records over 600,000 distinct CDR3 sequences, more than 20% of them present only once. Sequencing was performed on blood. These receptors came from a man between 70 and 80 years old in good health.

This clonotype was counted only a few times. The chain links TRBV10-2 to TRBJ2-2; 8 bases are a match to TRBD1. The CDR3 totals 14 residues. V lost 7 bases to trimming and J lost 7 bases; unmatched junction nucleotides: 8. Germline V lookup: CDR1 WSHSY, CDR2 SAAADI. As DNA, the CDR3 is TGCGCCAGCATAATGGGACAGGCCAACGGGGAGCTGTTTTTT. It encodes CASIMGQANGELFF.

The rearrangement uses TRBV7-2 and TRBJ2-5, with 13 positions matching TRBD2. With 4 bases clipped from V and 5 bases from J, the junction kept 7 bases outside the gene matches. The CDR3 has 16 residues. Germline lookup yields CDR1 SGHTA and CDR2 FQGNSA. The chain's CDR3 is CASSSTSGRMGETQYF. Here the CDR3 DNA reads TGTGCCAGCAGCTCGACTAGCGGGAGGATGGGGGAGACCCAGTACTTC.

The V and J genes are TRBV28 and TRBJ2-7, with 8 bases aligning to TRBD2. The CDR3 is 14 amino acids. Germline CDR1 MDHEN, CDR2 SYDVKM. The V segment lost 7 bases and the J segment 4 bases; nucleotides outside the gene matches: 9. The CDR3 nucleotides are TGTGCCAGCACCCCGGGAGGGAAAGATTACGAGCAGTACTTC. Its translation is CASTPGGKDYEQYF.

The chain couples TRBV10-3 to TRBJ2-2; possibly TRBD2 for D (6 bases). CDR3 length: 13 residues. Germline CDR1 ENHRY, CDR2 SYGVKD. V lost 2 bases and J 6 bases, leaving 7 bases between the germline ends. The CDR3 DNA reads TGTGCCATCAGTGAGATAGCGGCCGGGGAGCTGTTTTTT. Translation: CAISEIAAGELFF.

V gene TRBV11-2 combines with J gene TRBJ2-5; either TRBD1 or TRBD2 may fit D (5 bases each). The V and J ends lost 0 bases and 5 bases respectively, with 19 bases between them. This CDR3 spans 17 amino acids. The germline V gene encodes CDR1 SGHAT and CDR2 FQNNGV. CDR3 bases: TGTGCCAGCAGCTTAGATGAGGGGACCCCAAATTTGGAGACCCAGTACTTC. Its translation is CASSLDEGTPNLETQYF.

The table lists this clonotype with a few counts. A read error may account for a junction end that differs from germline. The V gene is TRBV7-2, the J gene TRBJ2-5; D is unclear. Germline V gene sequence: CDR1 SGHTA, CDR2 FQGNSA. The CDR3 totals 13 residues. The CDR3 bases are TGTGCCAGCAGCTTAGCCAACCAAGAGACCCGGTACTTC. This gives the protein CASSLANQETRYF.

Concerning this clonotype itself: Compared with germline, one end of the junction differs, possibly owing to a read error. The gene calls are TRBV12-3 or TRBV12-4 and TRBJ2-3, with D possibly being TRBD2 (6 bases). This CDR3 spans 14 amino acids. The CDR3 sequence is CASRSTRGTYTQYF. CDR3 nucleotide sequence: TGTGCCAGCAGATCGACTAGGGGCACATATACGCAGTATTTT.

A few counts support this clonotype. V gene TRBV20-1 combines with J gene TRBJ1-5; a possible D gene is TRBD1 (5 bases). Germline CDR1 DFQATT, CDR2 SNEGSKA (reference sequence). This CDR3 has 14 residues. V lost 4 bases and J 1 base, leaving 11 bases between the germline ends. CDR3 sequence: CSAMGGTSNQPQHF. The CDR3 nucleotides are TGCAGTGCTATGGGGGGGACGAGCAATCAGCCCCAGCATTTT.

The chain employs TRBV4-1 and TRBJ2-5, with 10 bases fitting TRBD2. The DNA end favors TRBJ2-1, so the J call may be wrong. CDR1 is MGHRA and CDR2 is YSYEKL in the germline V gene. The CDR3 totals 16 residues. The CDR3 sequence: CASSQPASGGINEQFF. CDR3 coding DNA: TGCGCCAGCAGCCAGCCTGCTAGCGGGGGTATAAATGAGCAGTTCTTC.

This CDR3 reads CSASRASGGEYTDTQYF. In DNA, the CDR3 is TGCAGTGCTAGTAGGGCTAGCGGGGGGGAATACACAGATACGCAGTATTTT. V is TRBV20-1 and J is TRBJ2-3; 12 positions agree with TRBD2. Trimming at V came to 3 bases and at J to 2 bases, leaving 9 bases not matched to a gene. Germline assignment: CDR1 DFQATT and CDR2 SNEGSKA (reference sequence). CDR3 length equals 17 residues.

The V call is TRBV15, the J call TRBJ2-7; 16 bases agree with TRBD2. After removal of 4 bases from V and 4 bases from J, the junction contained 7 bases not matched to a gene. CDR1 LNHNV and CDR2 YYDKDF come from the germline V gene (reference sequence). This CDR3 has 17 amino acids. CDR3 sequence: CATSKGLAGGNKYEQYF. The CDR3 DNA is TGTGCCACCAGCAAGGGACTAGCGGGAGGGAACAAGTACGAGCAGTACTTC.

The table lists this clonotype with a count of one. The CDR3 protein is CASRAGTSGSSYNEQFF. The CDR3 DNA sequence: TGTGCCAGCAGGGCCGGGACTAGCGGGAGCTCCTACAATGAGCAGTTCTTC. The chain carries TRBV6-1 and TRBJ2-1, with 14 positions matching TRBD2. Unmatched junction bases numbered 4, after V lost 6 bases and J lost 0 bases. This CDR3 is built from 17 residues. CDR1 is MNHNS, CDR2 SASEGT, per germline.

V usage is TRBV5-1 and J usage is TRBJ2-2; no reliable D call. Trimming shortened V by 3 bases and J by 6 bases, and 9 bases separated the two germline ends. Per the germline V gene, CDR1 is SGHRS and CDR2 is YFSETQ. The CDR3 has 13 residues. The CDR3 sequence: CASSSEGSGELFF. CDR3 bases: TGCGCCAGCAGCTCAGAAGGGTCCGGGGAGCTGTTTTTT.

There are a few counts of this clonotype. V and J are TRBV2 and TRBJ2-7; maybe TRBD1 (6 bases). V lost 6 bases and J 5 bases, leaving 8 bases between the germline ends. CDR1 and CDR2 (germline): SNHLY, FYNNEI. The CDR3 loop spans 11 amino acids. CDR3 sequence: CASRNRDEQYF. CDR3 sequence (DNA): TGTGCCAGCAGGAACAGGGACGAGCAGTACTTC.

The chain carries TRBV27 and TRBJ2-7; D is unclear. CDR3 size: 14 residues. CDR1 MNHEY and CDR2 SMNVEV come from the germline V gene (reference sequence). V gave up 2 bases and J gave up 0 bases, with 8 bases separating them. The CDR3 region has the DNA TGTGCCAGCAGTTTAGCGTACAGCTCCTACGAGCAGTACTTC. Its translation is CASSLAYSSYEQYF.

V is TRBV7-2 and J is TRBJ2-1; D unresolved. The CDR3 covers 18 residues. Looked up from germline, CDR1 is SGHTA and CDR2 is FQGNSA. Between the trimmed V and J ends, which lost 1 base and 0 bases, there was a span of 16 bases. In DNA, the CDR3 is TGTGCCAGCAGCTTAGGGGCCCTGGGTTTGAGCTCCTACAATGAGCAGTTCTTC. It encodes CASSLGALGLSSYNEQFF.

V and J are TRBV27 and TRBJ1-6, with D tentatively TRBD1 (6 bases). Germline V lookup: CDR1 MNHEY, CDR2 SMNVEV (reference sequence). CDR3 length: 15 amino acids. V gave up 4 bases and J gave up 7 bases, with 14 bases separating them. CDR3 DNA sequence: TGTGCCAGCAGTTCCTCGGGGGCGGGGAATTCACCCCTCCACTTT. This gives the protein CASSSSGAGNSPLHF.

This clonotype was observed at least ten times. The chain couples TRBV6-6 to TRBJ1-5, with TRBD1 matching over 8 bases. Germline CDR1 and CDR2: MNHNY and SVGAGI (reference sequence). CDR3 length: 15 amino acids. V was clipped by 6 bases and J by 4 bases; unmatched bases: 8. DNA for the CDR3: TGTGCCAGCAGCCCGGGACAGGCCGATAATCAGCCCCAGCATTTT. The encoded protein is CASSPGQADNQPQHF.

The chain uses TRBV3-1 and TRBJ1-2; D gene ambiguous. From germline, CDR1 is LGHDT and CDR2 YNNKEL (reference sequence). V shed 1 base and J shed 4 bases, with 7 bases lying between them. The CDR3 covers 13 residues. CDR3 nucleotide sequence: TGTGCCAGCAGCCAAGTGCGCGGCTATGGCTACACCTTC. Its translation is CASSQVRGYGYTF.

The chain employs TRBV18 and TRBJ1-1; no reliable D call. There are 12 residues in the CDR3. Deletions cut 3 bases from V and 7 bases from J, with 9 bases between. Germline lookup yields CDR1 KGHSH and CDR2 LQKENI. CDR3: CASSPTPFEAFF. Written as DNA, the CDR3 is TGTGCCAGCTCACCCACCCCCTTTGAAGCTTTCTTT.